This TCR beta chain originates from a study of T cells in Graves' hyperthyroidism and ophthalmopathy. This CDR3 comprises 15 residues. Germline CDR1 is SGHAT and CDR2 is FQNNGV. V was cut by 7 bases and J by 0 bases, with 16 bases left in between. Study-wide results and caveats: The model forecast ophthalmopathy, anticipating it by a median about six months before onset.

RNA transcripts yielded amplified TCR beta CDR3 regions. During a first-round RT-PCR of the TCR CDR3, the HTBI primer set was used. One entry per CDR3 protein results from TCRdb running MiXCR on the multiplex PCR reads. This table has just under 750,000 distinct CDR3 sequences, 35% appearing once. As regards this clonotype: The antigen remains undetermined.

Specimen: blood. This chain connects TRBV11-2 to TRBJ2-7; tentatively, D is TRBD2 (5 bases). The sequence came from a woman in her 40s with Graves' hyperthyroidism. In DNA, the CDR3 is TGTGCCAGCACCTCTGAAGGAGGTTACTCCTACGAGCAGTACTTC. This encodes CASTSEGGYSYEQYF.